The rows below give T cell receptor beta chains drawn from one sample of a study of control samples from healthy donors and cancer patients. Clones were sequenced by immunoSEQ multiplex PCR, and TCRdb holds only the in-frame ones, with some missing. Of roughly 150,000 clones in the sample, under 90% are singletons; the top ten hold over 4%. The sample taken for sequencing was blood. The origin of the receptors is a man aged 25 to 40 in good health. CDR3s include the opening cysteine and the closing phenylalanine or tryptophan. Each record gives: clone size, V gene, CDR3 protein. A clone size is listed for some rows: how often the clone was seen (once, few, many), or a class if it is expanded.

abundance: -; v_gene: TRBV7-2; CDR3aa: CASSFVGPPEGANVLTF
abundance: -; v_gene: TRBV7-9; CDR3aa: CASSLAGTGELFF
abundance: -; v_gene: TRBV29-1; CDR3aa: CSVSTVSDTQYF
abundance: -; v_gene: TRBV5-1; CDR3aa: CASSLAGFPLNTEAFF
abundance: once; v_gene: TRBV12-3/TRBV12-4; CDR3aa: CASSFVGIETQYF
abundance: -; v_gene: TRBV27; CDR3aa: CASSFIQASSYEQYF
abundance: -; v_gene: TRBV7-6; CDR3aa: CASSQATSGNTIYF
abundance: -; v_gene: TRBV3-1/TRBV3-2; CDR3aa: CASSHTLAYEQYF
abundance: -; v_gene: TRBV25-1; CDR3aa: CASSDRDSNEKLFF
abundance: few; v_gene: TRBV4-2; CDR3aa: CASSQVGESADTQYF
abundance: -; v_gene: TRBV6-4; CDR3aa: CASSDSGSTGELFF
abundance: -; v_gene: TRBV5-6; CDR3aa: CASSYLSGLSEQYF
abundance: -; v_gene: TRBV6-5; CDR3aa: CASSWQERTGELFF
abundance: -; v_gene: TRBV12-5; CDR3aa: CASGLEETQYF
abundance: -; v_gene: TRBV24-1; CDR3aa: CAGDVRSRYEQYF
abundance: -; v_gene: TRBV3-1/TRBV3-2; CDR3aa: CASSPTASNQPQHF
abundance: -; v_gene: TRBV2; CDR3aa: CASSETGLNTGELFF
abundance: -; v_gene: TRBV18; CDR3aa: CASSPTVPTGNTEAFF
abundance: -; v_gene: TRBV7-9; CDR3aa: CASTPGPTSGANVLTF
abundance: -; v_gene: TRBV6-5; CDR3aa: CASSSGLGLNEQFF
abundance: -; v_gene: TRBV6-2/TRBV6-3; CDR3aa: CASSYFTLNSGGDTDTQYF
abundance: medium-sized; v_gene: TRBV28; CDR3aa: CASGTDGFNQPQHF
abundance: few; v_gene: TRBV28; CDR3aa: CASSKGGAYEQYF
abundance: -; v_gene: TRBV29-1; CDR3aa: CSVGYGNYGYTF
abundance: -; v_gene: TRBV18; CDR3aa: CASSPTGLYGYTF
abundance: -; v_gene: TRBV4-2; CDR3aa: CASSQVTSGRNTGELFF
abundance: -; v_gene: TRBV5-6; CDR3aa: CASSSGLANEKLFF
abundance: -; v_gene: TRBV6-2/TRBV6-3; CDR3aa: CASSATPGTEAFF
abundance: once; v_gene: TRBV3-1/TRBV3-2; CDR3aa: CASSQARGEQYF
abundance: -; v_gene: TRBV6-1; CDR3aa: CASSEIGGSSYEQYF
abundance: -; v_gene: TRBV19; CDR3aa: CASSGLAGTDTQYF
abundance: few; v_gene: TRBV7-3; CDR3aa: CASSLIRGDTQYF